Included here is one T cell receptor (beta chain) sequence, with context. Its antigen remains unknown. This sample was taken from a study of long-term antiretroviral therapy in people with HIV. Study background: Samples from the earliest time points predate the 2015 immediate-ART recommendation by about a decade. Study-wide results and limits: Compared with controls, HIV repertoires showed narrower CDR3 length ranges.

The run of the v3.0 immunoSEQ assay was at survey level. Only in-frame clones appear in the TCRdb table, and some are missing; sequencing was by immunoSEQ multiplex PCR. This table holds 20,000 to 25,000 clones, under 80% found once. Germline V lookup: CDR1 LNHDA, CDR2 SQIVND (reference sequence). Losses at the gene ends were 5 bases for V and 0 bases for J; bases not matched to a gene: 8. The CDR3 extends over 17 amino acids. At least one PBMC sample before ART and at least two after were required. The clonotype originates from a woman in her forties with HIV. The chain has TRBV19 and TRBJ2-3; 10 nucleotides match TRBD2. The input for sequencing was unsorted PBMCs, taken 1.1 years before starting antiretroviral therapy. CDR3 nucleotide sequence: TGTGCCAGTAGTGCTAATCGACTAGCGGGTAGCACAGATACGCAGTATTTT. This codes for CASSANRLAGSTDTQYF.